This TCR beta chain was captured in a study of CD8+CD57+ T cells in acquired aplastic anemia. V lost 5 bases, J lost 4 bases, and 5 bases stayed unmatched. The CDR3 is 15 amino acids. Germline-derived CDR1 and CDR2 are LNHDA and SQIVND (reference sequence). The template for TCR beta VDJ and CDR3 sequence profiling was genomic DNA. One entry per CDR3 protein results from TCRdb running MiXCR on the reads. The table lists fewer than 250,000 distinct CDR3 sequences, roughly half of them singletons. This clonotype has a handful of counts. The receptor comes from a human donor in good health, serving as a control. V is TRBV19 and J is TRBJ1-5, with 10 bases fitting TRBD1. The material sequenced was sorted CD4+, CD8+, or CD8+CD57+ T cells (not recorded which) from PBMCs. The CDR3 DNA is TGTGCCAGTAGTCCCGGGACAGGGGATAATCAGCCCCAGCATTTT. Residues: CASSPGTGDNQPQHF.